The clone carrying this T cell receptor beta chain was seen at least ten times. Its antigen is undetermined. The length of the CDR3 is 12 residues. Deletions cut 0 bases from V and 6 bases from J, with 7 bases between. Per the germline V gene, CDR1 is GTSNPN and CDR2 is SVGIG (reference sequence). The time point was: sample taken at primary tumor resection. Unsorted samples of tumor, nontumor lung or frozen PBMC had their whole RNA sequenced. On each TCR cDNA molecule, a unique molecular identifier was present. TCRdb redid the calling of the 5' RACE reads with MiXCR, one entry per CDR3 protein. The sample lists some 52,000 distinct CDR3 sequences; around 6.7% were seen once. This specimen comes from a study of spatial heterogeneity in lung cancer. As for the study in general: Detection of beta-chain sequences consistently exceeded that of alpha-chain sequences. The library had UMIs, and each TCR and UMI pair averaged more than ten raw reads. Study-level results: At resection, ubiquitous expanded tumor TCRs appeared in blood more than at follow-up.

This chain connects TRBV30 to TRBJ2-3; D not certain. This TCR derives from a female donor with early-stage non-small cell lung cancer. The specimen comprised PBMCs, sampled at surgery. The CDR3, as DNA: TGTGCCTGGAGTGTTGGTAGGGATACGCAGTATTTT. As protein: CAWSVGRDTQYF.